Following are 28 T cell receptor beta chains from one sample sequenced in a study of OX40 agonist ivuxolimab in advanced cancers. The protocol was immunoSEQ multiplex PCR, while the TCRdb copy is restricted to in-frame clones and leaves out a portion. The table includes roughly 33,000 clones, roughly 89% detected once. The sequencing here drew on CD4+ or CD8+ T cells sorted from blood, taken in a trial of the OX40 agonist ivuxolimab. These receptors all come from an adult with an advanced solid tumor such as melanoma, head and neck, liver or kidney cancer.

This rearrangement joins TRBV28 to TRBJ1-1; tentatively, D is TRBD1 (5 bases). CDR3 length: 15 residues. Trimming shortened V by 5 bases and J by 4 bases, and 17 bases separated the two germline ends. Germline V gene lookup returns CDR1 MDHEN and CDR2 SYDVKM. This chain's CDR3 is CASSLDPGYATEAFF. CDR3 nucleotide sequence: TGTGCCAGCAGTCTCGACCCAGGGTATGCCACTGAAGCTTTCTTT.

V is TRBV30 and J is TRBJ2-1; D assignment may be TRBD1 or TRBD2 (5 bases each). The V end was cut by 0 bases, the J end by 12 bases, with 12 bases between. The germline V gene encodes CDR1 GTSNPN and CDR2 SVGIG (reference sequence). This CDR3 spans 12 amino acids. The CDR3 region has the DNA TGTGCCTGGAGTGTCGCGAGTGGGGGGCAGTTCTTC. It specifies CAWSVASGGQFF.

The rearrangement uses TRBV19 and TRBJ2-5; 10 bases are shared with TRBD2. The germline CDR1 and CDR2 sequences are LNHDA and SQIVND (reference sequence). The V and J ends lost 5 bases and 4 bases, in that order; junction bases with no gene match: 7. This CDR3 is 15 amino acids long. CDR3 sequence: CASSSGLASAETQYF. The CDR3 DNA reads TGTGCCAGTAGTTCGGGACTAGCGAGCGCAGAGACCCAGTACTTC. Based on the CDR3 plus reference TRBV19 and TRBJ2-5, the full variable domain is DGGITQSPKYLFRKEGQNVTLSCEQNLNHDAMYWYRQDPGQGLRLIYYSQIVNDFQKGDIAEGYSVSREKKESFPLTVTSAQKNPTAFYLCASSSGLASAETQYFGPGTRLLVL.

The rearrangement uses TRBV19 and TRBJ2-1; 12 positions match TRBD2. With 2 bases clipped from V and 9 bases from J, the junction kept 8 bases outside the gene matches. CDR1 and CDR2 (germline): LNHDA, SQIVND (reference sequence). The CDR3 is made up of 16 amino acids. The CDR3 here is CASSIITSGRLIEQFF. The CDR3 DNA sequence: TGTGCCAGTAGTATAATTACTAGCGGGAGGTTGATTGAGCAGTTCTTC. Together with reference TRBV19 and TRBJ2-1, the CDR3 gives the full variable domain: DGGITQSPKYLFRKEGQNVTLSCEQNLNHDAMYWYRQDPGQGLRLIYYSQIVNDFQKGDIAEGYSVSREKKESFPLTVTSAQKNPTAFYLCASSIITSGRLIEQFFGPGTRLTVL.

The chain has TRBV5-1 and TRBJ2-5; D unresolved. V lost 0 bases to trimming and J lost 1 base, with 4 bases between them. CDR3 length: 13 amino acids. Germline-derived CDR1 and CDR2 are SGHRS and YFSETQ. The CDR3 DNA reads TGCGCCAGCAGCTTGGGAGGCCAAGAGACCCAGTACTTC. Residues: CASSLGGQETQYF.

The chain joins TRBV7-9 to TRBJ1-1, with TRBD1 as a possible D gene (5 bases). Germline-derived CDR1 and CDR2 are SEHNR and FQNEAQ (reference sequence). V lost 5 bases to trimming and J lost 0 bases, with 13 bases between them. This CDR3 contains 15 residues. DNA for the CDR3: TGTGCCAGCAGCCCCCGGGCAGGGTTGAACACTGAAGCTTTCTTT. This encodes CASSPRAGLNTEAFF.

This clone showed up just a few times. The chain is built from TRBV7-8 and TRBJ1-1, with D tentatively TRBD1 (6 bases). Trimming stripped 5 bases from V and 2 bases from J, with 12 bases between. The CDR3 contains 14 residues. The germline V gene has CDR1 SGHVS and CDR2 FQNEAQ. The CDR3 reads CASSARTVNTEAFF. In nucleotides, the CDR3 is TGTGCCAGCAGCGCCAGGACAGTTAACACTGAAGCTTTCTTT.

V usage is TRBV6-5 and J usage is TRBJ2-7, with 13 nucleotides matching TRBD2. The CDR3 is made up of 15 amino acids. Germline V gives CDR1 MNHEY, CDR2 SVGAGI. The J segment lost 7 bases and the V segment lost 6 bases, leaving 9 bases of the junction unmatched. CDR3 region: CASSPGLAGAGEQYF. The CDR3 nucleotides are TGTGCCAGCAGCCCCGGACTAGCGGGAGCCGGGGAGCAGTACTTC.

The chain links TRBV19 to TRBJ2-4; 12 bases align to TRBD1. After removal of 4 bases from V and 0 bases from J, the junction contained 13 bases not matched to a gene. The CDR3 runs 20 residues. From germline, CDR1 is LNHDA and CDR2 SQIVND (reference sequence). The CDR3 DNA sequence: TGTGCCAGTAGTACTACCCTCCGGGACAGGGGGCAGCTAGCCAAAAACATTCAGTACTTC. Amino acid sequence: CASSTTLRDRGQLAKNIQYF. The full variable domain, completed using reference TRBV19 and TRBJ2-4, is DGGITQSPKYLFRKEGQNVTLSCEQNLNHDAMYWYRQDPGQGLRLIYYSQIVNDFQKGDIAEGYSVSREKKESFPLTVTSAQKNPTAFYLCASSTTLRDRGQLAKNIQYFGAGTRLSVL.

Here the CDR3 reads CASSKERSEETQYF. CDR3 nucleotides: TGTGCCAGCAGCAAAGAGCGCAGCGAAGAGACCCAGTACTTC. This sequence joins TRBV21-1 and TRBJ2-5; TRBD2 is the table's D call and was not checked against the DNA. TRBV21-1 is a known pseudogene. The CDR3 runs to 14 residues.

The chain carries TRBV28 and TRBJ2-5, with 7 bases matching TRBD1. The V gene end was trimmed by 4 bases and the J gene end by 1 base; junction bases not matched to a gene: 6. The CDR3 covers 15 residues. CDR1 MDHEN and CDR2 SYDVKM come from the germline V gene. Here the CDR3 DNA reads TGTGCCAGCAGTTATTCGCGACAGGGCCAAGAGACCCAGTACTTC. Its translation is CASSYSRQGQETQYF.

V and J are TRBV5-4 and TRBJ1-3; no clear D. The CDR3 totals 14 residues. In germline, CDR1 is SGHNT, CDR2 YYREEE (reference sequence). The ends were cut back, 4 bases at V and 0 bases at J, with 8 bases in the middle. In DNA, the CDR3 is TGTGCCAGCAGCGACCGGAGCTCTGGAAACACCATATATTTT. Translation: CASSDRSSGNTIYF.

A single count supports this clone. The gene calls are TRBV11-3 and TRBJ2-1, with a weak D call TRBD2 (6 bases). The CDR3 length is 12 residues. Trimming took off 5 bases at V and 7 bases at J, with 9 bases between the two ends. Per the germline V gene, CDR1 is SGHNT and CDR2 is YENEEA. The CDR3 DNA is TGTGCCAGCAGCCCCGGGGGTAATGAGCAGTTCTTC. It codes for CASSPGGNEQFF.

Only a few counts were recorded for this clone. This chain uses TRBV6-5 with TRBJ1-6; tentatively, D is TRBD1 (5 bases). The germline V gene encodes CDR1 MNHEY and CDR2 SVGAGI. Trimming left V 6 bases short and J 9 bases short, with 18 bases between. This CDR3 has 15 residues. The CDR3 loop is CASSPRDGFLSPLHF. CDR3 DNA sequence: TGTGCCAGCAGCCCCCGGGACGGATTCCTTTCACCCCTCCACTTT.

This clone came up a few times. This chain uses TRBV11-1 with TRBJ2-5; no definite D call. This CDR3 has 12 residues. The V gene's germline CDR1 is SGHAT and CDR2 FQDESV (reference sequence). V was cut by 6 bases and J by 5 bases, with 10 bases left in between. Here the CDR3 reads CASRNAGETQYF. The CDR3 coding sequence is TGTGCCAGCAGGAACGCCGGGGAGACCCAGTACTTC.

This sequence joins TRBV30 and TRBJ2-7, with 10 nucleotides matching TRBD1. This CDR3 is built from 14 residues. CDR1 and CDR2 (germline): GTSNPN, SVGIG (reference sequence). The trim removed 4 bases at V and 3 bases at J, leaving 6 bases unmatched. The CDR3, as DNA: TGTGCCTGGACTCGAGGACAGGGGGTCTACGAGCAGTACTTC. Amino acids: CAWTRGQGVYEQYF.

This chain links TRBV7-3 with TRBJ2-1, with 7 bases fitting TRBD2. The CDR3 contains 12 residues. V dropped 10 bases and J dropped 8; count of bases not matched to a gene: 8. Germline V gives CDR1 SGHTA, CDR2 FQGTGA. The CDR3 bases are TGTGCCACCTCTCGGGGGGACCATGAGCAGTTCTTC. Amino acid sequence: CATSRGDHEQFF.

V is TRBV5-4 and J is TRBJ2-5; a possible D gene is TRBD2 (7 bases). The closer fit of TRBJ2-7 to the DNA end suggests the J call may be wrong. Germline CDR1 reads SGHNT; CDR2 reads YYREEE (reference sequence). The CDR3 is 15 amino acids. In DNA, the CDR3 is TGTGCCAGCAGCTTGGCGGGGGGCGGGACCTACGAGCAGTACTTC. It translates to CASSLAGGGTYEQYF.

This clone was found once. The chain links TRBV6-6 to TRBJ2-2; TRBD1 aligns across 9 bases. The germline gives CDR1 MNHNY, CDR2 SVGAGI (reference sequence). Trimming took 5 bases from V and 4 from J; bases not matched to a gene: 8. This CDR3 has 16 amino acids. CDR3 sequence: CASSPGTGHSTGELFF. Here the CDR3 DNA reads TGTGCCAGCAGTCCCGGGACAGGGCATAGCACCGGGGAGCTGTTTTTT.

The V call is TRBV19, the J call TRBJ1-3; D is unclear. CDR3 size: 11 residues. The V and J ends lost 9 bases and 0 bases respectively, with 3 bases between them. CDR1 LNHDA and CDR2 SQIVND come from the germline V gene (reference sequence). The CDR3 nucleotides are TGTGCCAGCACCTCTGGAAACACCATATATTTT. It yields the protein CASTSGNTIYF.

J is TRBJ2-5 and V is TRBV30; 7 positions match TRBD1. Germline lookup yields CDR1 GTSNPN and CDR2 SVGIG (reference sequence). J lost 2 bases, V lost 4 bases, and 4 bases had no gene match. This CDR3 contains 13 residues. The CDR3 is CAWTRQGQETQYF. In DNA form, the CDR3 reads TGTGCCTGGACCAGACAGGGACAAGAGACCCAGTACTTC.

This chain connects TRBV28 to TRBJ1-1; TRBD1 agrees at 7 bases. CDR1 MDHEN and CDR2 SYDVKM come from the germline V gene. Trimming removed 3 bases from V and 5 bases from J; junction bases left unmatched: 6. The CDR3 sequence is 14 residues long. CDR3 sequence (DNA): TGTGCCAGCAGTTTGGGAGGGGGCAGGACTGAAGCTTTCTTT. Its translation is CASSLGGGRTEAFF.

This clone was picked up a small number of times. This rearrangement joins TRBV7-8 to TRBJ2-1, with D perhaps given as TRBD1 or TRBD2 (5 bases each). The V end lost 1 base, the J end lost 7 bases, and 14 bases lay between the germline ends. CDR3 length: 15 amino acids. Germline V gene sequence: CDR1 SGHVS, CDR2 FQNEAQ. The CDR3 bases are TGTGCCAGCAGCTTAGTTACCGGGACGATTAATGAGCAGTTCTTC. Its translation: CASSLVTGTINEQFF.

The chain recombines TRBV27 with TRBJ1-2, with D unresolved. The V gene lost 5 bases and the J gene lost 4 bases, with 14 bases spanning the gap. This CDR3 is built from 14 residues. Looked up from germline, CDR1 is MNHEY and CDR2 is SMNVEV (reference sequence). The CDR3 DNA is TGTGCCAGCAGTGGCGACGGACGGTCCTATGGCTACACCTTC. Its protein is CASSGDGRSYGYTF.

Only a few counts were recorded for this clone. The V and J genes are TRBV5-3 and TRBJ1-3; D is ambiguous. TRBV5-3 is classed as an ORF, of uncertain function. This CDR3 is built from 18 residues. The germline V and J ends were trimmed by 0 bases and 0 bases, with 16 bases remaining between them. CDR3 loop: CARSLALGEGSSGNTIYF. The DNA for the CDR3 is TGTGCCAGAAGCTTGGCATTGGGAGAGGGCTCCTCTGGAAACACCATATATTTT.

V gene TRBV6-5 combines with J gene TRBJ1-1, with D perhaps matching TRBD1 (6 bases). Germline V gene sequence: CDR1 MNHEY, CDR2 SVGAGI. The V gene lost 2 bases and the J gene lost 1 base, with 8 bases spanning the gap. The CDR3 length is 14 residues. The CDR3 here is CASSYRGSNTEAFF. CDR3 DNA sequence: TGTGCCAGCAGTTACAGGGGGTCGAACACTGAAGCTTTCTTT.

This clone was found a few times. This chain uses TRBV10-3 with TRBJ2-7; D uncertain. This CDR3 region has 12 residues. The V end lost 11 bases, the J end lost 2 bases, and 13 bases lay between the germline ends. CDR1 is ENHRY, CDR2 SYGVKD, per germline. The CDR3 loop is CAENLTTYEQYF. The CDR3 bases are TGTGCCGAAAATCTGACAACCTACGAGCAGTACTTC.

This clone was detected only once. V gene TRBV6-5 combines with J gene TRBJ2-7, with D perhaps matching TRBD2 (6 bases). V lost 0 bases to trimming and J lost 4 bases, with 16 bases between them. The length of the CDR3 is 16 residues. In germline, CDR1 is MNHEY, CDR2 SVGAGI. The CDR3 region has the DNA TGTGCCAGCAGTTACTCGAGGCGCGGGGTTAGATACGAGCAGTACTTC. It codes for CASSYSRRGVRYEQYF.